The 29 T cell receptor beta chains in this list originate from one sample, sequenced in a study of blood T cells in healthy people across ages. A sample-barcoded 5' primer and a J-beta primer mix were used in a second PCR of about 7 to 12 cycles. In TCRdb, the 5' RACE reads were re-called with MiXCR into one record per CDR3 protein. The data contain approximately 1.5 million distinct CDR3 sequences, approximately 43% of them seen just once; the ten biggest clones take up 4%. The sample comprised blood. The receptors come from a young woman in good health.

The V gene is TRBV7-2, the J gene TRBJ2-4; 9 positions agree with TRBD1. V was clipped by 4 bases and J by 2 bases; unmatched bases: 6. The CDR3 runs 16 residues. Germline V gene lookup returns CDR1 SGHTA and CDR2 FQGNSA. The CDR3 region has the DNA TGTGCCAGCAGCTCACAGGGGGCGTCGACCAAAAACATTCAGTACTTC. This sequence encodes CASSSQGASTKNIQYF.

The rearrangement uses TRBV7-8 and TRBJ1-6; D is perhaps TRBD1 (6 bases). Trimming took off 5 bases at V and 9 bases at J, with 17 bases between the two ends. The CDR3 covers 15 residues. CDR1 and CDR2 (germline): SGHVS, FQNEAQ. The CDR3 loop is CASSPMGGEVSPLHF. CDR3 bases: TGTGCCAGCAGCCCCATGGGGGGCGAGGTTTCACCCCTCCACTTT.

The gene calls are TRBV25-1 and TRBJ1-2; perhaps TRBD1 as D (5 bases). Trimming removed 2 bases from V and 3 bases from J, with 13 bases in between. The CDR3 contains 15 residues. The germline V gene has CDR1 MGHDK and CDR2 SYGVNS. CDR3 nucleotides: TGTGCCAGCAGTGAAGCGGGGAGAGGGGACTATGGCTACACCTTC. This codes for CASSEAGRGDYGYTF.

This clonotype occurred a few times. The chain is built from TRBV7-2 and TRBJ1-6, with a possible D match to TRBD1 (5 bases). V was shortened by 1 base and J by 9 bases, with 7 bases between the two germline ends. This CDR3 is 13 amino acids long. Per germline, CDR1 SGHTA and CDR2 FQGNSA. DNA for the CDR3: TGTGCCAGCAGCTTAGTGGGGACTTCACCCCTCCACTTT. Protein sequence: CASSLVGTSPLHF.

The V and J genes are TRBV6-5 and TRBJ2-6; D may match TRBD1 or TRBD2 (5 bases each). Germline lookup yields CDR1 MNHEY and CDR2 SVGAGI. V was shortened by 2 bases and J by 0 bases, with 11 bases between the two germline ends. This CDR3 contains 17 residues. CDR3 sequence: CASSYMGRGSGANVLTF. In nucleotides, the CDR3 is TGTGCCAGCAGTTACATGGGACGGGGCTCTGGGGCCAACGTCCTGACTTTC.

This clonotype has more than one count but fewer than ten. The V and J genes are TRBV12-3 or TRBV12-4 and TRBJ2-5, with 13 bases aligning to TRBD2. CDR3 length equals 16 residues. The trim removed 5 bases at V and 4 bases at J, leaving 7 bases unmatched. In DNA form, the CDR3 reads TGTGCCAGCAGTACTAGCGGGGGGGCGAAGAGAGAGACCCAGTACTTC. Translated, it gives CASSTSGGAKRETQYF.

This clonotype was counted between two and nine times. The chain employs TRBV4-1 and TRBJ1-2; no clear D. Looked up from germline, CDR1 is MGHRA and CDR2 is YSYEKL. This CDR3 spans 16 amino acids. Between the trimmed V and J ends, which lost 3 bases and 2 bases, there was a span of 16 bases. The CDR3 sequence: CASSQKPQDGNYGYTF. The CDR3 DNA sequence: TGCGCCAGCAGCCAGAAGCCCCAGGACGGAAACTATGGCTACACCTTC.

The CDR3 sequence is CASSLTSGRGGEQFF. As DNA, the CDR3 is TGTGCCAGCAGCTTGACTAGCGGGAGAGGTGGTGAGCAGTTCTTC. The chain links TRBV7-2 to TRBJ2-1; 12 bases map to TRBD2. Germline V gene lookup returns CDR1 SGHTA and CDR2 FQGNSA. The CDR3 loop spans 15 amino acids. Trimming cost V 3 bases and J 9 bases; bases outside gene matches: 6.

As regards this clonotype: It may be a read error: a sequence one base away is much more abundant. V is TRBV7-8 and J is TRBJ1-5; the match to TRBD1 covers 7 bases. Trimming removed 4 bases from V and 1 base from J; junction bases left unmatched: 4. The CDR3 runs to 15 residues. The germline V gene encodes CDR1 SGHVS and CDR2 FQNEAQ. This chain's CDR3 is CASSSGQASNQPQHF. CDR3 bases: TGTGCCAGCAGCTCAGGACAGGCCAGCAATCAGCCCCAGCATTTT.

This clonotype was seen a handful of times. This sequence joins TRBV13 and TRBJ2-7, with TRBD1 identical over 9 bases. Germline CDR1 and CDR2: PRHDT and FYEKMQ (reference sequence). The CDR3 runs to 15 residues. Germline trimming cut 3 bases from V and 6 bases from J; bases unmatched to any gene: 9. The CDR3 protein is CASSFPGQGNLEQYF. The CDR3 DNA sequence: TGTGCCAGCAGCTTCCCGGGACAGGGTAATCTCGAGCAGTACTTC.

This clonotype was detected only a few times. This rearrangement joins TRBV7-3 to TRBJ2-1; TRBD2 aligns across 10 bases. Germline CDR1 is SGHTA and CDR2 is FQGTGA. V lost 2 bases, J lost 9 bases, and 7 bases stayed unmatched. The CDR3 consists of 15 residues. The CDR3 coding sequence is TGTGCCAGCAGCTTAGTTTCAGCGGGAGGGGGTGAGCAGTTCTTC. Translating it yields CASSLVSAGGGEQFF.

This clonotype was detected only a few times. The chain combines TRBV29-1 with TRBJ2-7, with unresolved D. Germline V gene lookup returns CDR1 SQVTM and CDR2 ANQGSEA. The CDR3 runs 14 residues. Trimming removed 0 bases at V and 4 bases at J, with 13 bases between. Written as DNA, the CDR3 is TGCAGCGTTGAAGATAGGCCAGTTTCATACGAGCAGTACTTC. Protein sequence: CSVEDRPVSYEQYF.

The chain is built from TRBV18 and TRBJ2-7; 9 nucleotides align to TRBD1. Per the germline V gene, CDR1 is KGHSH and CDR2 is LQKENI. The CDR3 sequence is 14 residues long. V shed 2 bases, J shed 7 bases, and the junction held 6 bases outside the gene matches. CDR3 in amino acids: CASSPLDRGKEQYF. The CDR3 DNA reads as TGTGCCAGCTCACCATTGGACAGGGGAAAGGAGCAGTACTTC.

In its sample, this clonotype was seen a few times. The chain carries TRBV4-1 and TRBJ1-1, with D possibly matching TRBD1 (6 bases). The CDR3 has 14 residues. V lost 5 bases and J 8 bases, leaving 18 bases between the germline ends. CDR1 MGHRA and CDR2 YSYEKL come from the germline V gene. CDR3 sequence reads: CASSYKNGGQEAFF. The CDR3 DNA follows: TGCGCCAGCAGCTACAAGAATGGAGGACAGGAAGCTTTCTTT.

The table lists this clonotype with a count of one. CDR3 in amino acids: CATSDRTGLGGYTF. The CDR3 DNA sequence: TGTGCCACCAGTGATCGAACCGGCCTGGGGGGCTACACCTTC. The V call is TRBV24-1, the J call TRBJ1-2; no definite D call. Looked up from germline, CDR1 is KGHDR and CDR2 is SFDVKD. Trimming left V 3 bases short and J 8 bases short, with 15 bases between. The CDR3 is 14 amino acids.

Worth noting for this clonotype: Germline is not matched at one junction end, which may reflect a read error. The CDR3 region has the DNA TGTGCCAGCAGCTTAACAGGGCCCTACAATGTGCAGTTCTTC. Its protein is CASSLTGPYNVQFF. The rearrangement links TRBV11-2 to TRBJ2-1, with D possibly being TRBD1 (6 bases). Germline assignment: CDR1 SGHAT and CDR2 FQNNGV. The CDR3 length is 14 residues.

This clonotype turned up a few times. The gene calls are TRBV12-3 or TRBV12-4 and TRBJ2-3, with TRBD1 matching over 8 bases. J lost 0 bases, V lost 5 bases, and 7 bases had no gene match. The CDR3 runs to 16 residues. The CDR3 region is CASSPGTGKSTDTQYF. The CDR3 DNA follows: TGTGCCAGCAGTCCCGGGACAGGAAAGAGCACAGATACGCAGTATTTT.

This chain links TRBV6-6 with TRBJ2-7; D unresolved. Trimming shortened V by 5 bases and J by 7 bases, and 15 bases separated the two germline ends. CDR1 and CDR2 from the germline V gene are MNHNY and SVGAGI (reference sequence). The CDR3 runs 13 residues. The CDR3 spells CASSPPAFIEQYF. The CDR3 DNA reads as TGTGCCAGCAGTCCCCCAGCGTTTATTGAGCAGTACTTC.

The chain uses TRBV20-1 and TRBJ1-3; unclear D gene. Germline loops: CDR1 DFQATT, CDR2 SNEGSKA (reference sequence). The V end was cut by 8 bases, the J end by 0 bases, with 11 bases between. The CDR3 has 13 residues. The CDR3 DNA sequence: TGCAGTACTAAACGGGACTCTGGAAACACCATATATTTT. Protein product: CSTKRDSGNTIYF.

This clonotype has only a few counts. This chain connects TRBV30 to TRBJ2-1; D perhaps matches TRBD2 (6 bases). The CDR3 is 13 residues long. Germline-derived CDR1 and CDR2 are GTSNPN and SVGIG (reference sequence). Trimming pared 0 bases from V and 5 bases from J, leaving 8 bases between. The CDR3 reads CAWSVRGNNEQFF. The CDR3, as DNA: TGTGCCTGGAGTGTGCGCGGGAACAATGAGCAGTTCTTC.

V gene TRBV4-1 combines with J gene TRBJ2-7; perhaps TRBD1 as D (5 bases). Germline CDR1 and CDR2: MGHRA and YSYEKL. The CDR3 totals 13 residues. Trimming left V 5 bases short and J 2 bases short, with 10 bases between. The CDR3 loop is CASSKGDPYEQYF. The CDR3, as DNA: TGCGCCAGCAGCAAAGGGGATCCCTACGAGCAGTACTTC.

This chain joins TRBV5-1 and TRBJ2-3; D is uncertain. The V gene's germline CDR1 is SGHRS and CDR2 YFSETQ. V lost 2 bases and J 5 bases, leaving 12 bases between the germline ends. The CDR3 spans 14 residues. The CDR3 here is CASSFTVSRDTQYF. The CDR3 DNA reads as TGCGCCAGCAGCTTTACGGTCTCCCGAGATACGCAGTATTTT.

V is TRBV4-3 and J is TRBJ2-7; 7 bases line up with TRBD2. V lost 0 bases, J lost 3 bases, and 14 bases stayed unmatched. CDR1 and CDR2 from the germline V gene are LGHNA and YSLEER. The CDR3 contains 18 residues. CDR3 loop: CASSQDAGRAGVVYEQYF. CDR3 sequence (DNA): TGCGCCAGCAGCCAAGATGCCGGTAGGGCGGGAGTTGTCTACGAGCAGTACTTC.

This clonotype occurred many times. The rearrangement joins TRBV7-2 to TRBJ2-5, with no clear D. CDR1 SGHTA and CDR2 FQGNSA come from the germline V gene. This CDR3 contains 14 residues. Trimming removed 5 bases at V and 3 bases at J, with 13 bases between. CDR3 bases: TGTGCCAGCAGCCCAAGTTTAGTGGAAGAGACCCAGTACTTC. Translating gives CASSPSLVEETQYF.

This clonotype was found a few times. V is TRBV10-2 and J is TRBJ2-3; 7 bases fit TRBD2. Per the germline V gene, CDR1 is WSHSY and CDR2 is SAAADI. V trimming: 3 bases; J trimming: 3 bases; junction bases outside the gene matches: 12. CDR3 length: 17 amino acids. The CDR3 region is CASSEPRRAGRTDTQYF. In DNA form, the CDR3 reads TGCGCCAGCAGTGAACCCAGACGGGCCGGGAGGACAGATACGCAGTATTTT.

This clonotype was recorded a few times. The chain joins TRBV7-3 to TRBJ2-7, with 9 bases matching TRBD2. J was trimmed by 3 bases and V by 2 bases; bases with no gene match: 5. The CDR3 covers 15 residues. CDR1 SGHTA and CDR2 FQGTGA come from the germline V gene. The CDR3 DNA follows: TGTGCCAGCAGCTTAGCGGGAGGGACAAACTACGAGCAGTACTTC. Translation: CASSLAGGTNYEQYF.

In this sample, this clonotype turned up once. The rearrangement links TRBV6-2 or TRBV6-3 to TRBJ2-1; D perhaps matches TRBD2 (5 bases). Germline CDR1 and CDR2: MNHEY and SVGEGT. CDR3 size: 15 residues. V was trimmed by 6 bases and J by 9 bases, leaving 21 bases between them. The CDR3 here is CASSPAGFRGGEQFF. CDR3 nucleotide sequence: TGTGCCAGCAGCCCGGCCGGGTTCCGGGGTGGTGAGCAGTTCTTC.

This clonotype was observed a handful of times. The chain carries TRBV7-9 and TRBJ1-2; 9 bases match TRBD1. The CDR3 loop spans 15 amino acids. Per the germline V gene, CDR1 is SEHNR and CDR2 is FQNEAQ (reference sequence). Unmatched junction bases numbered 7, after V lost 4 bases and J lost 4 bases. CDR3 bases: TGTGCCAGCAGCTCCTCCGGGACAGGGCGCTATGGCTACACCTTC. Its translation: CASSSSGTGRYGYTF.

J is TRBJ2-1 and V is TRBV24-1, with D uncertain. Germline CDR1 and CDR2: KGHDR and SFDVKD. The CDR3 runs 11 residues. Trimming shortened V by 5 bases and J by 7 bases, and 5 bases separated the two germline ends. CDR3 sequence reads: CATSVGNEQFF. In DNA form, the CDR3 reads TGTGCCACCAGTGTGGGGAATGAGCAGTTCTTC.